Listed below are T cell receptor beta chains from one sample, sequenced in a study of blood T cell repertoires in COVID-19. This table comes from immunoSEQ multiplex PCR, and its TCRdb copy is limited to in-frame clones, with some not included. The sample holds 250,000 to 350,000 clones, more than 70% seen once. Sequenced input: peripheral blood. The receptors were gathered from a woman aged 25 to 39 with COVID-19, enrolled during active disease. The CDR3 runs from the conserved cysteine through the conserved F or W. D genes are given only for firm matches. Size values are once, few and many counts, or a class for expanded clones, and some rows have none.

d_call clone_size j_call v_call cdr3_aa cdr3_nt
TRBD2 NA TRBJ2-7 TRBV30 CAWSSAGGYEQYF TGTGCCTGGAGCTCAGCGGGAGGCTACGAGCAGTACTTC
NA NA TRBJ2-1 TRBV12-3/TRBV12-4 CASSLAQEQFF TGTGCCAGCAGTTTAGCCCAGGAGCAGTTCTTC
NA few TRBJ1-2 TRBV23-1 CASSQSREGTIWSYTF TGCGCCAGCAGTCAATCGAGGGAGGGGACGATATGGAGCTACACCTTC
NA NA TRBJ2-7 TRBV30 CAWSTGPYEQYF TGTGCCTGGAGTACCGGTCCCTACGAGCAGTACTTC
NA NA TRBJ1-3 TRBV28 CATSGGYTIYF TGTGCCACCTCCGGCGGGTACACCATATATTTT
NA NA TRBJ2-7 TRBV30 CAWSDFNRQILF TGTGCCTGGAGTGATTTCAATCGACAGATTCTCTTC
NA NA TRBJ2-7 TRBV6-5 CASSYSGGVSSYEQYF TGTGCCAGCAGTTACTCGGGCGGGGTGAGCTCCTACGAGCAGTACTTC
TRBD1 NA TRBJ2-7 TRBV30 CAWSVPGQYYEQYF TGTGCCTGGAGTGTACCGGGACAGTATTACGAGCAGTACTTC
NA few TRBJ2-1 TRBV21-1 CASSALGASYNEQFF TGTGCCAGCAGCGCCTTGGGGGCCTCCTACAATGAGCAGTTCTTC
TRBD2 once TRBJ2-3 TRBV9 CASSALAGLDTQYF TGTGCCAGCAGCGCCCTAGCGGGACTTGATACGCAGTATTTT
TRBD2 NA TRBJ2-3 TRBV5-1 CASSLVLREDGTQYF TGCGCCAGCAGCTTGGTGTTGCGGGAGGACGGTACGCAGTATTTT
NA NA TRBJ2-2 TRBV29-1 CSVEVGGRGTGELFF TGCAGCGTTGAGGTCGGTGGGAGAGGCACCGGGGAGCTGTTTTTT
TRBD1 NA TRBJ2-1 TRBV4-1 CASSPGQGSYNEQFF TGCGCCAGCAGCCCGGGACAGGGGTCCTACAATGAGCAGTTCTTC
TRBD1 NA TRBJ1-1 TRBV7-9 CASSRGTGLNTEAFF TGTGCCAGCAGCCGCGGGACAGGGCTTAACACTGAAGCTTTCTTT
NA NA TRBJ2-1 TRBV30 CAWFTGLYNEQFF TGTGCCTGGTTTACGGGACTCTACAATGAGCAGTTCTTC
NA once TRBJ1-2 TRBV2 CASSPPRGYGYTF TGTGCCAGCAGTCCCCCCAGGGGCTATGGCTACACCTTC
TRBD1 NA TRBJ1-2 TRBV19 CASIMDGQGALGYTF TGTGCCAGTATTATGGACGGGCAGGGGGCTCTGGGCTACACCTTC
NA NA TRBJ1-1 TRBV12-5 CASGLVQSGDTEAFF TGTGCTAGTGGTTTGGTACAGTCCGGTGACACTGAAGCTTTCTTT
NA NA TRBJ2-5 TRBV7-7 CASSLVAGALGTQYF TGTGCTAGCAGCTTAGTGGCAGGGGCACTGGGGACCCAGTACTTC
NA few TRBJ2-7 TRBV5-1 CASRLTSVNSYEQYF TGCGCCAGCAGATTGACCAGCGTTAACTCCTACGAGCAGTACTTC
NA NA TRBJ1-6 TRBV4-2 CASSQDRVSSYNSPLHF TGTGCCAGCAGCCAAGATCGGGTGAGCTCCTATAATTCACCCCTCCACTTT
NA NA TRBJ1-1 TRBV3-1/TRBV3-2 CASSQEGREGYTEAFF TGTGCCAGCAGCCAAGAAGGGAGGGAGGGGTACACTGAAGCTTTCTTT
NA NA TRBJ2-5 TRBV4-1 CASSQGSSASQETQYF TGCGCCAGCAGCCAAGGGTCTAGCGCTAGCCAAGAGACCCAGTACTTC
NA once TRBJ2-1 TRBV5-4 CASSLDPGAYNEQFF TGTGCCAGCAGCTTGGACCCGGGAGCCTACAATGAGCAGTTCTTC
TRBD1 once TRBJ1-1 TRBV18 CASSPRDRWGNTEAFF TGTGCCAGCTCCCCCAGGGACAGGTGGGGGAACACTGAAGCTTTCTTT
TRBD2 NA TRBJ2-1 TRBV2 CASSVRTSGTEDYNEQFF TGTGCCAGCAGTGTTCGGACTAGCGGGACAGAAGACTACAATGAGCAGTTCTTC
TRBD2 NA TRBJ2-2 TRBV19 CASSTGTSGANTGELFF TGTGCCAGTAGTACCGGGACTAGCGGGGCGAACACCGGGGAGCTGTTTTTT
NA once TRBJ2-7 TRBV27 CASSLALTVNEQYF TGTGCCAGCAGTCTAGCTTTGACTGTGAACGAGCAGTACTTC
NA NA TRBJ1-1 TRBV29-1 CSVDVASTVGEAFF TGCAGCGTTGACGTGGCCTCGACAGTGGGTGAAGCTTTCTTT
NA NA TRBJ2-1 TRBV28 CASSQGPFPDRNEQFF TGTGCCAGCAGTCAAGGGCCCTTCCCCGACAGGAATGAGCAGTTCTTC
NA NA TRBJ1-3 TRBV28 CASITGGTGNTIYF TGTGCCAGCATCACGGGGGGCACTGGAAACACCATATATTTT
TRBD2 NA TRBJ2-5 TRBV30 CAWSVPRASGLETQYF TGTGCCTGGAGTGTACCGAGGGCTAGCGGTTTAGAGACCCAGTACTTC
TRBD2 NA TRBJ2-3 TRBV29-1 CSVPGLAGVDTQYF TGCAGCGTCCCGGGACTAGCGGGAGTAGATACGCAGTATTTT
NA NA TRBJ2-5 TRBV28 CASSLTGRETQYF TGTGCCAGCAGTTTAACGGGAAGAGAGACCCAGTACTTC
NA NA TRBJ2-7 TRBV27 CASSYWRSPYEQYF TGTGCCAGCAGTTACTGGAGATCCCCGTACGAGCAGTACTTC
TRBD2 NA TRBJ2-2 TRBV19 CASSLLAGTGELFF TGTGCCAGTAGTTTGCTAGCGGGTACCGGGGAGCTGTTTTTT
TRBD1 NA TRBJ2-2 TRBV19 CASSARGRPGELFF TGTGCCAGTAGTGCCAGGGGGCGCCCCGGGGAGCTGTTTTTT
TRBD2 once TRBJ2-1 TRBV4-3 CASSQDPSGLYNEQFF TGCGCCAGCAGCCAAGATCCTAGCGGGCTCTACAATGAGCAGTTCTTC
NA NA TRBJ2-7 TRBV28 CASRDSGRANLYEQYF TGTGCCAGCAGAGATTCAGGGCGAGCAAACCTCTACGAGCAGTACTTC
TRBD2 NA TRBJ2-1 TRBV12-3/TRBV12-4 CASSLRGSDEQFF TGTGCCAGCAGTCTCCGCGGGAGCGATGAGCAGTTCTTC
TRBD1 NA TRBJ1-2 TRBV6-1 CASSEGTGQVGYGYTF TGTGCCAGCAGTGAAGGGACAGGGCAGGTGGGGTATGGCTACACCTTC
TRBD2 NA TRBJ2-1 TRBV6-2/TRBV6-3 CASSYPALAGGFEQFF TGTGCCAGCAGTTACCCGGCCCTAGCGGGAGGGTTTGAGCAGTTCTTC
NA NA TRBJ2-3 TRBV13 CASSPWDWHTQYF TGTGCCAGCAGCCCATGGGACTGGCATACGCAGTATTTT
TRBD2 NA TRBJ2-6 TRBV7-9 CASSPVREDSGANVLTF TGTGCCAGCAGCCCCGTCCGGGAGGACTCTGGGGCCAACGTCCTGACTTTC
NA NA TRBJ1-6 TRBV2 CASNPRRGANSPLHF TGTGCCAGCAATCCACGTCGGGGGGCTAATTCACCCCTCCACTTT
NA once TRBJ2-3 TRBV5-4 CASSLWQYTDTQYF TGTGCCAGCAGCTTGTGGCAGTACACAGATACGCAGTATTTT
NA once TRBJ2-4 TRBV28 CASHSGKNIQYF TGTGCCAGCCATAGCGGTAAAAACATTCAGTACTTC
TRBD2 few TRBJ2-7 TRBV27 CASSLAQASGRYEQYF TGTGCCAGCAGTTTAGCCCAGGCTAGCGGGAGATACGAGCAGTACTTC
NA NA TRBJ2-7 TRBV27 CASSLGAEYEQYF TGTGCCAGCAGTTTAGGGGCGGAGTACGAGCAGTACTTC
NA NA TRBJ1-4 TRBV6-5 CASQGEANEKLFF TGTGCCAGCCAGGGTGAAGCTAATGAAAAACTGTTTTTT
NA NA TRBJ1-6 TRBV30 CAWNRATNNSPLHF TGTGCCTGGAACAGGGCTACGAATAATTCACCCCTCCACTTT
TRBD1 NA TRBJ1-2 TRBV12-3/TRBV12-4 CASSLTGGSGYTF TGTGCCAGCAGTTTGACAGGGGGCTCTGGCTACACCTTC
TRBD1 NA TRBJ1-2 TRBV30 CAWSVRTGHGYTF TGTGCCTGGAGTGTAAGGACAGGGCACGGCTACACCTTC
NA NA TRBJ1-2 TRBV3-1/TRBV3-2 CASSPLGYGYTF TGTGCCAGCAGCCCCCTCGGGTATGGCTACACCTTC
NA NA TRBJ2-6 TRBV5-1 CASSLGLPLRGANVLTF TGCGCCAGCAGCTTGGGACTACCTCTGAGGGGGGCCAACGTCCTGACTTTC
NA NA TRBJ1-1 TRBV19 CASSIGGSTEAFF TGTGCCAGTAGTATTGGAGGGTCGACTGAAGCTTTCTTT
NA NA TRBJ2-3 TRBV9 CASSAGLRTDTQYF TGTGCCAGCAGCGCGGGTCTTCGCACAGATACGCAGTATTTT
NA NA TRBJ2-3 TRBV7-9 CASSPSGVAADTQYF TGTGCCAGCAGCCCATCCGGAGTCGCCGCAGATACGCAGTATTTT
TRBD1 NA TRBJ2-2 TRBV6-2/TRBV6-3 CASSYRQGAIPTGELFF TGTGCCAGCAGTTATAGGCAGGGGGCGATCCCCACCGGGGAGCTGTTTTTT
NA NA TRBJ2-6 TRBV25-1 CASSPIQLAGANVLTF TGTGCCAGCAGTCCTATTCAATTAGCTGGGGCCAACGTCCTGACTTTC